This TCR beta chain was obtained from a study of T cell responses to AZD1222 COVID-19 vaccine (dated by TCRdb to about 2021). Regarding the complete study: Because spike-specific TCR depth and breadth did not differ between the two schedules, AZD1222 recipients who got a second dose at roughly 4 weeks were pooled with those who got a second dose at roughly 12 weeks. A total of more than 230 trial participants underwent TCR sequencing, of whom 200 to 220 received two doses of AZD1222 and about 26 received two doses of the MenACWY control vaccine. Trial participants were enrolled by age into 18-55, 56-69 and 70-plus year subgroups, with roughly 150, 30 and 60 TCR-sequenced participants respectively. The paper as a whole reports these results and caveats: In the small 56-69-year group, the increase in depth fell short of significance, most likely because of low power. Only five or six AZD1222 recipients were SARS-CoV-2 seropositive at baseline, limiting conclusions about previously exposed vaccinees. Most participants were white British and females outnumbered males, and the authors suggested that clonal diversity may have been underestimated. Because no day 14 peak-response samples were available, repertoires were characterized only after the peak T cell response. CD4 TCRs associated with the vaccine covered the entire spike protein, and the dominant responses were in regions 160-218 and 743-854. Spike-specific TCR breadth and depth rose significantly after two AZD1222 doses compared with day 0 and with MenACWY recipients. Reportedly, close to half of the unique spike-specific TCRs recognized epitopes lying outside the regions that are mutated in the B.1.351 and B.1.1.7 variants.

The time point label of this sample denotes: baseline before first vaccination. Samples from vaccinated people were obtained from the UK trials COV001 and COV002, which included a single-blind randomized controlled phase 2/3 trial of AZD1222 (ChAdOx1 nCoV-19) in healthy adults. For TCRbeta chain sequencing, PBMC samples were collected from trial participants at day 0 and at day 28 after the second dose. The CDR3 regions of human TCRbeta chains were analyzed by immunosequencing. As for the original processing: Repertoire TCRs were checked for matches against a reference library of SARS-CoV-2-specific TCRs that had been generated using the MIRA antigen-specificity platform. Breadth meant the fraction of unique TCRs that were SARS-CoV-2-associated, whereas depth meant the fraction of total T cells that were SARS-CoV-2-associated. Using the MIRA data, each spike-specific TCR was mapped to the spike region that the TCR reacts to and placed in a CD4 or CD8 class. Log10-transformed breadth and depth values were compared by one-way ANOVA with Sidak's multiple comparisons tests. TCRdb provides this immuneACCESS table in a form limited to in-frame rearrangements. Some clones are lacking; in checked studies, under half of them reflect an unresolved V gene, and why the rest are absent is not known. The V and J calls and clone size come from that table; D and trimming were worked out from the DNA. The sample table contains roughly 150,000 clones; only one count was recorded for about nine tenths of them. The ten largest clones capture more than 1.5% of the sample.

The CDR3 starts with the cysteine, ends with the phenylalanine, and has 16 residues. CDR3 DNA is the only sequence kept; it has 48 bases, read in frame from the first base. CDR1 SGHVS and CDR2 FNYEAQ are derived from the germline V gene. Trimming takes 6 bases from V and 5 bases from J, and the germline ends sit 22 bases apart. Details on this clone: It has no known antigen specificity. No base quality information exists; no much larger clone differs at one position.

This receptor chain uses TRBV7-6 and TRBJ1-2; D gene: possibly TRBD1, on 5 matching bases. The material was peripheral blood, obtained on day 0 of AZD1222 vaccination. The source is an adult in good health. The CDR3 protein is CASRFDPDMGDYGYTF. The sequenced DNA is TGTGCCAGCAGATTTGATCCCGACATGGGGGATTATGGCTACACCTTC.